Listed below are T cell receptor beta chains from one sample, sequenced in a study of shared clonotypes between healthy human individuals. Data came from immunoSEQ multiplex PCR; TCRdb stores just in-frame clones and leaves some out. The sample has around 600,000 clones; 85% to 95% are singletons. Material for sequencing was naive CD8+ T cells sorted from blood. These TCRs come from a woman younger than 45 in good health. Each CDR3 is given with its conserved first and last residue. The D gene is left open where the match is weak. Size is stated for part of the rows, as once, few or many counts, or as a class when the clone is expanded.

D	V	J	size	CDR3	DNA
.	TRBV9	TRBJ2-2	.	CASSVLGTRRAGELFF	TGTGCCAGCAGCGTTCTAGGGACAAGGCGAGCCGGGGAGCTGTTTTTT
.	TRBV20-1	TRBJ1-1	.	CSARAGTAIFF	TGCAGTGCTAGAGCGGGGACCGCTATCTTCTTT
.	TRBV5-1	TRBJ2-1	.	CASSLVGSPSYNEQFF	TGCGCCAGCAGCTTGGTTGGCTCCCCCTCCTACAATGAGCAGTTCTTC
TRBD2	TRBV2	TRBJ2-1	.	CASSEASSGVYNEQFF	TGTGCCAGCAGTGAAGCGTCTAGCGGGGTTTACAATGAGCAGTTCTTC
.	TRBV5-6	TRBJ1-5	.	CASSSGSIPSNQPQHF	TGTGCCAGCAGTTCCGGGTCTATTCCTAGCAATCAGCCCCAGCATTTT
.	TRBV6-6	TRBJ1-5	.	CASSPGEQPQHF	TGTGCCAGCAGTCCAGGGGAACAGCCCCAGCATTTT
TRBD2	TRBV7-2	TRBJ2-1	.	CASSLELAGVEQFF	TGTGCCAGCAGCTTAGAACTAGCGGGAGTTGAGCAGTTCTTC
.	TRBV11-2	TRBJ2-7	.	CASSLVLGTYEQYF	TGTGCCAGCAGCTTAGTCTTGGGAACCTACGAGCAGTACTTC
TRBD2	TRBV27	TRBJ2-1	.	CASSSASGYNEQFF	TGTGCCAGCAGTTCGGCTAGCGGGTACAATGAGCAGTTCTTC
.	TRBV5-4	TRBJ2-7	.	CASSITGGGPYEQYF	TGTGCCAGCAGCATAACCGGAGGGGGGCCCTACGAGCAGTACTTC
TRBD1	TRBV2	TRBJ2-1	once	CASSYRGITYNEQFF	TGTGCCAGCAGTTACAGGGGAATCACCTACAATGAGCAGTTCTTC
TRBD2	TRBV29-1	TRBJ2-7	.	CSVSSGSSYEQYF	TGCAGCGTATCTAGCGGGAGCTCCTACGAGCAGTACTTC
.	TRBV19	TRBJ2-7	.	CASSARDLSSYEQYF	TGTGCCAGTAGTGCCCGGGACTTGAGCTCCTACGAGCAGTACTTC
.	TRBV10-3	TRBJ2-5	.	CAISANGATGETQYF	TGTGCCATCAGCGCAAACGGAGCGACCGGCGAGACCCAGTACTTC
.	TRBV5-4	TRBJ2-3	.	CASSLLESDTQYF	TGTGCCAGCAGCTTGTTAGAGTCAGATACGCAGTATTTT
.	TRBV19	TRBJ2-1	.	CASSMTPHNEQFF	TGTGCCAGTAGTATGACACCCCACAATGAGCAGTTCTTC
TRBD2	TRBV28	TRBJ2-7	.	CASSGGTGGYEQYF	TGTGCCAGCAGTGGCGGGACGGGGGGCTACGAGCAGTACTTC
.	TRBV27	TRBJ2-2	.	CASSPRQDHTGELFF	TGTGCCAGCAGCCCCCGACAGGACCACACCGGGGAGCTGTTTTTT
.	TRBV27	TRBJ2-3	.	CASTMENRFADTQYF	TGTGCCAGCACCATGGAAAACAGGTTCGCAGATACGCAGTATTTT
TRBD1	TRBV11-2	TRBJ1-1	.	CASSLGTGPYTEAFF	TGTGCCAGCAGCCTAGGGACAGGGCCCTACACTGAAGCTTTCTTT
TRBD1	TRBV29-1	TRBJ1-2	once	CSVEGGPTYGYTF	TGCAGCGTAGAAGGGGGCCCTACTTATGGCTACACCTTC
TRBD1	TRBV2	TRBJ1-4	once	CASRGDRDLVEKLFF	TGTGCCAGCAGAGGAGACAGGGATCTGGTTGAAAAACTGTTTTTT
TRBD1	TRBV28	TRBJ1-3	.	CASRSGRDRVTLGNTIYF	TGTGCCAGCAGAAGTGGCCGGGACAGGGTAACCCTGGGAAACACCATATATTTT
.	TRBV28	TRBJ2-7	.	CASSLSPQNYEQYF	TGTGCCAGCAGTTTATCCCCTCAGAACTACGAGCAGTACTTC
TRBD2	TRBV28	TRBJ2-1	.	CASSLIRLAGINNEQFF	TGTGCCAGCAGTTTAATCCGACTAGCGGGAATCAACAATGAGCAGTTCTTC
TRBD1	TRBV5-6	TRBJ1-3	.	CASSSWTGIVESYGNTIYF	TGTGCCAGCAGCTCTTGGACAGGGATTGTTGAAAGTTATGGAAACACCATATATTTT
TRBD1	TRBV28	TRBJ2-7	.	CASSYTGVYEQYF	TGTGCCAGCAGCTACACAGGGGTCTACGAGCAGTACTTC
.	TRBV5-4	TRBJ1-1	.	CASSWGGAEAFF	TGTGCCAGCAGCTGGGGAGGTGCTGAAGCTTTCTTT
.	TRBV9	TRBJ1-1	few	CASSVAVRTEAFF	TGTGCCAGCAGCGTAGCTGTCAGAACTGAAGCTTTCTTT
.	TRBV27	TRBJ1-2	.	CASSLTGNYGYTF	TGTGCCAGCAGTTTAACGGGGAACTATGGCTACACCTTC
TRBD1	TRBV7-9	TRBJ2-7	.	CASSSHGTGIAVYEQYF	TGTGCCAGCAGCAGCCACGGGACAGGGATCGCGGTCTACGAGCAGTACTTC
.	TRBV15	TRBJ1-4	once	CATSRPAGINEKLFF	TGTGCCACCAGCAGACCAGCGGGGATAAATGAAAAACTGTTTTTT
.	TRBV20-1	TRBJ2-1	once	CSARLYNEQFF	TGCAGTGCCAGACTTTACAATGAGCAGTTCTTC
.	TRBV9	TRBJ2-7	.	CASSVGGVSYEQYF	TGTGCCAGCAGCGTAGGGGGGGTGTCCTACGAGCAGTACTTC
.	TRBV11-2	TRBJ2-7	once	CASSPGTLGYEQYF	TGTGCCAGCAGCCCAGGAACTCTAGGATACGAGCAGTACTTC
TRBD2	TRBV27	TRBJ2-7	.	CASSFGASGRAEQYF	TGTGCCAGCAGTTTTGGGGCTAGCGGGAGGGCCGAGCAGTACTTC
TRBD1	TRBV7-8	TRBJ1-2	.	CASSRETGGANYGYTF	TGTGCCAGCAGCCGAGAGACAGGGGGTGCTAACTATGGCTACACCTTC
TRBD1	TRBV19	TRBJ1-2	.	CASSGAGRGRYGYTF	TGTGCCAGTAGTGGCGCGGGGAGGGGGCGTTATGGCTACACCTTC
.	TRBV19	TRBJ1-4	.	CASSTLQGSDEKLFF	TGTGCCAGTAGTACGCTTCAGGGATCTGATGAAAAACTGTTTTTT
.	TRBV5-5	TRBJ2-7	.	CASRPEEVGEQYF	TGTGCCAGCAGGCCGGAGGAGGTCGGCGAGCAGTACTTC